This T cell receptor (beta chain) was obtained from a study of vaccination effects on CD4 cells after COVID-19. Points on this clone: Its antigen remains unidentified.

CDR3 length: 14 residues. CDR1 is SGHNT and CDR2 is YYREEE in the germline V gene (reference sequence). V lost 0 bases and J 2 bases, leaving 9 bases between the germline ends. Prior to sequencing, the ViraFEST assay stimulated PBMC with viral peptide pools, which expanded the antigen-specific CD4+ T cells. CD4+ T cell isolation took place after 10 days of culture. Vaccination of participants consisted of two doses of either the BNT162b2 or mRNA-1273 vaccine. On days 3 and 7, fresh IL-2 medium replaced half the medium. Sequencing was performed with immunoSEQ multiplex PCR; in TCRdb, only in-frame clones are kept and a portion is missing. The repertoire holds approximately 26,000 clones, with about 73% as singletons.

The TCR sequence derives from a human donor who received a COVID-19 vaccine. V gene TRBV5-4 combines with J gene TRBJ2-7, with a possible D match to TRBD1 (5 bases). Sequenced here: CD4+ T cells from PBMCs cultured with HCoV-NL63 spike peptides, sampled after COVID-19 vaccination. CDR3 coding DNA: TGTGCCAGCAGCTTGGGTCGACAGCCCTACGAGCAGTACTTC. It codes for CASSLGRQPYEQYF.